The present entry profiles one T cell receptor (beta chain) with its context. This sample stems from a study of blood T cell repertoires in COVID-19. Germline V CDR1 and CDR2: MGHRA, YSYEKL. V dropped 4 bases and J dropped 2; count of bases not matched to a gene: 7. The CDR3 totals 16 residues. Original processing notes: Amplification with reference gene primers provided the estimates of nucleated cell counts. The protocol was immunoSEQ multiplex PCR, while the TCRdb copy is restricted to in-frame clones and leaves out a portion. V and J calls plus clone size are reproduced from that table; the DNA served to infer D and trimming. The sample includes approximately 300,000 clones, approximately 91% of them seen just once.

What was sequenced was PBMCs or T cells enriched from blood (not recorded which). V gene TRBV4-1 combines with J gene TRBJ2-5, with TRBD1 identical over 10 bases. The sequence derives from a woman aged 30 to 39 who had been exposed to COVID-19. As DNA, the CDR3 is TGCGCCAGCAGCCCCCTTAGGGGACAGGGGCAAGAGACCCAGTACTTC. Translated, it gives CASSPLRGQGQETQYF.